This paragraph reports one T cell receptor beta chain. As yet, its antigen is unknown. These data belong to a study of cytotoxic CD8 clonotypes in ibrutinib-treated CLL. Study-wide results and limits: Clonality measured at baseline exceeded age-matched healthy donors, tracking circulating CD8+ T-cell counts. Clonality increased at ibrutinib response, then returned toward baseline at progression.

Sequenced by immunoSEQ multiplex PCR; TCRdb stores in-frame clones only, minus some. The table lists approximately 130,000 clones, approximately 81% of them singletons, with roughly 3.5% in the top ten. The CDR3 is 12 residues long. From germline, CDR1 is LGHNT and CDR2 FRNRAP. With 8 bases removed from V and 8 bases from J, the gap between germline ends came to 13 bases. This specimen was PBMCs, taken after 24 months of ibrutinib treatment. The chain carries TRBV12-5 and TRBJ2-1; perhaps TRBD2 as D (6 bases). The clonotype comes from a human donor with chronic lymphocytic leukemia. CDR3 nucleotide sequence: TGTGCTAGTTCAACCGGGGGTGATGAGCAGTTCTTC. Protein: CASSTGGDEQFF.